This T cell receptor beta chain was sequenced for a study of cytomegalovirus exposure and HLA in healthy donors. CDR3 length: 16 residues. Germline V CDR1 and CDR2: MNHEY, SVGAGI. V was pared by 0 bases and J by 4 bases, with 2 bases of the junction left unmatched. This PCR relied on a set of 60 Vbeta primers and 13 Jbeta primers. The method was immunoSEQ multiplex PCR; TCRdb's version includes in-frame clones alone and lacks a portion of them. The sample shows about 220,000 clones, over 65% of them seen only once. The source material was PBMCs. The chain joins TRBV6-5 to TRBJ2-3; 12 bases match TRBD2. The sequence was collected from a man between 18 and 35 years old in good health and CMV-seronegative. The CDR3 spells CASSYSLAGGADTQYF. The CDR3 DNA is TGTGCCAGCAGTTACTCACTAGCGGGAGGCGCAGATACGCAGTATTTT.